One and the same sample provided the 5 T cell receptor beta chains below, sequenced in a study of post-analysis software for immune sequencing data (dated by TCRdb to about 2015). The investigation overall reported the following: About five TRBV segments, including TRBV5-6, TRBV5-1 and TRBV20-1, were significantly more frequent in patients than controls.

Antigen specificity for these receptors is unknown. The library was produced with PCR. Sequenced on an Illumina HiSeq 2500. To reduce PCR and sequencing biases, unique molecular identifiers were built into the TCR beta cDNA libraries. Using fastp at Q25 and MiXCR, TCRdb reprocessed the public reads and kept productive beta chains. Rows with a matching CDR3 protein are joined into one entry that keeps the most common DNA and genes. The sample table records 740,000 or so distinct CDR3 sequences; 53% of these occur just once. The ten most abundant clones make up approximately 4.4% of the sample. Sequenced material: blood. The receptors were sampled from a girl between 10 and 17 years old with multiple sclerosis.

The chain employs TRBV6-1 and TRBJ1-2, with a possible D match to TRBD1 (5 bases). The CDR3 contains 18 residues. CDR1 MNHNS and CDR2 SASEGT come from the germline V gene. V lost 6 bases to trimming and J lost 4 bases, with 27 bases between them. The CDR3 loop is CASSRLRTTPSSSYGYTF. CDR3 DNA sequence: TGTGCCAGCAGCCGCCTTAGGACAACTCCTTCGTCGAGCTATGGCTACACCTTC.

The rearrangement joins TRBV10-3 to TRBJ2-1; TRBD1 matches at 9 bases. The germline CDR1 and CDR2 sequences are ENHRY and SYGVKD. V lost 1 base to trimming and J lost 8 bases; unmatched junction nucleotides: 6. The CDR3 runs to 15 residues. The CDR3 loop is CAISEWGQGFDEQFF. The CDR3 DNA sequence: TGTGCCATCAGTGAGTGGGGACAGGGTTTCGATGAGCAGTTCTTC.

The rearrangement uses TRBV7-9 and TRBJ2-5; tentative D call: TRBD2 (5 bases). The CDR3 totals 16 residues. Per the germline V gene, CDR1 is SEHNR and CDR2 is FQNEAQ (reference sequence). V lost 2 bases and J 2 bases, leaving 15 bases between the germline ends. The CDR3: CASSLSGGQNQETQYF. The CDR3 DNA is TGTGCCAGCAGCTTAAGTGGCGGGCAAAATCAAGAGACCCAGTACTTC.

The CDR3 sequence: CASSLVASSYTDTQYF. The CDR3 DNA reads as TGTGCCAGCAGCTTAGTCGCCTCATCTTACACAGATACGCAGTATTTT. The chain carries TRBV7-9 and TRBJ2-3; no definite D call. Per the germline V gene, CDR1 is SEHNR and CDR2 is FQNEAQ (reference sequence). The V and J ends lost 1 base and 2 bases respectively, with 13 bases between them. CDR3 length: 16 amino acids.

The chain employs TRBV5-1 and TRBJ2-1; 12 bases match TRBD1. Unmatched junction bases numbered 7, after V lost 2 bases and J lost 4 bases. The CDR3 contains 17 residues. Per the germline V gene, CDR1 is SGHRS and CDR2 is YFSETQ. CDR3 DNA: TGCGCCAGCAGCTTTGGGACAGGGGGCCATGTTTACAATGAGCAGTTCTTC. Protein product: CASSFGTGGHVYNEQFF.